These 30 T cell receptor beta chains share one sample of origin, sequenced in a study of brain T cells in children with intractable seizures. This table comes from immunoSEQ multiplex PCR, and its TCRdb copy is limited to in-frame clones, with some not included. The sample shows about 80,000 clones, about 90% of them seen only once. Material: peripheral blood, obtained at surgery. Source of these receptors: a girl aged 2-10 years with Rasmussen encephalitis and intractable seizures.

This clone has just a few counts. The V and J genes are TRBV6-1 and TRBJ1-1, with 7 bases lining up with TRBD1. Per germline, CDR1 MNHNS and CDR2 SASEGT. V lost 4 bases to trimming and J lost 4 bases; unmatched junction nucleotides: 12. CDR3 length: 16 amino acids. The CDR3 loop reads CASSAGSKTGTTEAFF. The DNA of the CDR3 is TGTGCCAGCAGTGCGGGCTCAAAGACAGGGACCACTGAAGCTTTCTTT.

This chain joins TRBV9 and TRBJ2-7; 10 nucleotides match TRBD2. Germline V gene lookup returns CDR1 SGDLS and CDR2 YYNGEE. Trimming took 4 bases from V and 0 from J; bases not matched to a gene: 4. CDR3 length: 15 amino acids. CDR3 loop: CASSPGLAASYEQYF. The CDR3 DNA sequence: TGTGCCAGCAGCCCTGGACTAGCGGCCTCCTACGAGCAGTACTTC.

This chain connects TRBV6-5 to TRBJ2-7; weak D call: TRBD2 (6 bases). This CDR3 spans 12 amino acids. Trimming left V 7 bases short and J 12 bases short, with 19 bases between. Germline loops: CDR1 MNHEY, CDR2 SVGAGI. CDR3 sequence: CASTERAGPTYF. Here the CDR3 DNA reads TGTGCCAGCACCGAAAGGGCGGGACCCACGTACTTC.

This chain uses TRBV27 with TRBJ2-7; 7 nucleotides align to TRBD1. Trimming removed 6 bases from V and 3 bases from J; junction bases left unmatched: 5. CDR3 size: 13 residues. Germline V lookup: CDR1 MNHEY, CDR2 SMNVEV (reference sequence). The CDR3: CASSDRALYEQYF. The CDR3 bases are TGTGCCAGCAGCGACAGGGCCCTCTACGAGCAGTACTTC.

This clone was counted a single time. This chain connects TRBV3-1 (or the pseudogene TRBV3-2) to TRBJ2-7, with 7 nucleotides matching TRBD2. CDR3 size: 15 residues. CDR1 and CDR2 (germline): LGHDT, YNNKEL (reference sequence). V was pared by 1 base and J by 2 bases, with 5 bases of the junction left unmatched. CDR3 in DNA: TGTGCCAGCAGCCAAGCCCCTAGCGGTACCTACGAGCAGTACTTC. Translated: CASSQAPSGTYEQYF.

This clone has just one count. The rearrangement uses TRBV2 and TRBJ2-1; 9 nucleotides line up with TRBD1. This CDR3 has 13 amino acids. Germline trimming cut 9 bases from V and 4 bases from J; bases unmatched to any gene: 4. Germline-derived CDR1 and CDR2 are SNHLY and FYNNEI. This CDR3 reads CARSGTGYNEQFF. CDR3 sequence (DNA): TGTGCCAGGTCCGGGACAGGGTACAATGAGCAGTTCTTC.

This clone was seen a single time. V and J are TRBV2 and TRBJ2-3; TRBD2 matches at 10 bases. Germline CDR1 is SNHLY and CDR2 is FYNNEI. V lost 4 bases, J lost 2 bases, and 3 bases stayed unmatched. The CDR3 is 15 residues long. In DNA form, the CDR3 reads TGTGCCAGCAGTGCTAGCGGGGGTTCCACAGATACGCAGTATTTT. Translating it yields CASSASGGSTDTQYF.

This clone was recorded only once. The rearrangement joins TRBV5-8 to TRBJ1-2; D might be TRBD1 (6 bases). This CDR3 region has 16 residues. V shed 0 bases and J shed 4 bases, with 16 bases lying between them. Looked up from germline, CDR1 is SGHTS and CDR2 is YDEGEE. Here the CDR3 reads CASSLAPDRRLYGYTF. CDR3 in DNA: TGTGCCAGCAGCTTGGCCCCGGACAGACGACTCTATGGCTACACCTTC.

As DNA, the CDR3 is TGTGCCACCCGACTAACCCTCACGGCCGGGGAGCTGTTTTTT. Translation gives CATRLTLTAGELFF. The chain uses TRBV6-8 and TRBJ2-2; D perhaps matches TRBD2 (5 bases). The germline gives CDR1 MNHGY, CDR2 SAAAGT. The CDR3 loop spans 14 amino acids. V was pared by 10 bases and J by 6 bases, with 18 bases between.

The chain carries TRBV28 and TRBJ1-6; D remains ambiguous. The ends were cut back, 6 bases at V and 11 bases at J, with 11 bases in the middle. Looked up from germline, CDR1 is MDHEN and CDR2 is SYDVKM. The CDR3 totals 12 residues. The CDR3 is CASSTIHAPLHF. DNA of the CDR3: TGTGCCAGCAGCACAATCCACGCACCCCTCCACTTT.

V usage is TRBV28 and J usage is TRBJ2-7, with 8 bases aligning to TRBD1. CDR1 is MDHEN and CDR2 is SYDVKM in the germline V gene. CDR3 length equals 14 residues. J was trimmed by 3 bases and V by 2 bases; bases with no gene match: 3. This chain's CDR3 is CASSLGTGGYEQYF. CDR3 in DNA: TGTGCCAGCAGTTTAGGGACAGGCGGCTACGAGCAGTACTTC.

The CDR3 DNA follows: TGTGCCAGCAGTTTGTCGGGGACCGGCAATCAGCCCCAGCATTTT. The encoded protein is CASSLSGTGNQPQHF. This chain links TRBV28 with TRBJ1-5; maybe TRBD1 (5 bases). CDR1 is MDHEN, CDR2 SYDVKM, per germline. This CDR3 has 15 amino acids. The V end lost 3 bases, the J end lost 2 bases, and 11 bases lay between the germline ends.

The gene calls are TRBV5-1 and TRBJ1-6, with TRBD1 matching 9 bases. CDR3 length equals 15 residues. Unmatched junction bases numbered 3, after V lost 5 bases and J lost 3 bases. Per germline, CDR1 SGHRS and CDR2 YFSETQ. CDR3 residues: CASRQGAVYNSPLHF. The CDR3 region has the DNA TGCGCCAGCAGACAGGGGGCTGTCTATAATTCACCCCTCCACTTT.

This chain uses TRBV5-4 with TRBJ2-1; no clear D. The CDR3 spans 13 residues. V was shortened by 4 bases and J by 5 bases, with 10 bases between the two germline ends. Looked up from germline, CDR1 is SGHNT and CDR2 is YYREEE (reference sequence). The CDR3, as DNA: TGTGCCAGCAGCCTCCTCCGGGACAATGAGCAGTTCTTC. It is translated as CASSLLRDNEQFF.

The chain uses TRBV30 and TRBJ2-3; D gene uncertain. V gave up 0 bases and J gave up 1 base, with 8 bases separating them. The CDR3 runs 14 residues. Germline loops: CDR1 GTSNPN, CDR2 SVGIG (reference sequence). DNA of the CDR3: TGTGCCTGGAGTGTAGGCGGAGGCACAGATACGCAGTATTTT. It is translated as CAWSVGGGTDTQYF.

The chain combines TRBV5-6 with TRBJ2-2; either TRBD1 or TRBD2 may supply D (6 bases each). The CDR3 spans 15 residues. The germline V gene has CDR1 SGHDT and CDR2 YYEEEE. Trimming pared 4 bases from V and 3 bases from J, leaving 13 bases between. In DNA form, the CDR3 reads TGTGCCAGCAGCAGAAGGGGGGCTGACACCGGGGAGCTGTTTTTT. Protein sequence: CASSRRGADTGELFF. The full variable domain, rest sourced from reference TRBV5-6 and TRBJ2-2, is DAGVTQSPTHLIKTRGQQVTLRCSPKSGHDTVSWYQQALGQGPQFIFQYYEEEERQRGNFPDRFSGHQFPNYSSELNVNALLLGDSALYLCASSRRGADTGELFFGEGSRLTVL.

The chain links TRBV20-1 to TRBJ2-1, with a tentative D call TRBD2 (6 bases). Germline loops: CDR1 DFQATT, CDR2 SNEGSKA (reference sequence). V lost 7 bases and J 5 bases, leaving 9 bases between the germline ends. The CDR3 is made up of 11 amino acids. The CDR3 loop reads CSVGGNNEQFF. The CDR3 DNA is TGCAGTGTCGGGGGAAACAATGAGCAGTTCTTC.

This clone was seen a few times. The chain has TRBV18 and TRBJ1-1; 11 nucleotides match TRBD1. The CDR3 has 15 amino acids. Unmatched junction bases numbered 5, after V lost 3 bases and J lost 5 bases. The V gene's germline CDR1 is KGHSH and CDR2 LQKENI. The CDR3 nucleotides read TGTGCCAGCTCACCTCGGGGACAGGGGGGAACTGAAGCTTTCTTT. Protein product: CASSPRGQGGTEAFF. The full variable domain, its missing parts supplied by reference TRBV18 and TRBJ1-1, is NAGVMQNPRHLVRRRGQEARLRCSPMKGHSHVYWYRQLPEEGLKFMVYLQKENIIDESGMPKERFSAEFPKEGPSILRIQQVVRGDSAAYFCASSPRGQGGTEAFFGQGTRLTVV.

The chain couples TRBV12-3 or TRBV12-4 to TRBJ1-2; possible D gene TRBD1, 5 bases. V shed 4 bases and J shed 2 bases, with 8 bases lying between them. The CDR3 totals 13 residues. CDR3: CASSSTGNYGYTF. In DNA, the CDR3 is TGTGCCAGCAGTTCCACAGGAAACTATGGCTACACCTTC.

V is TRBV19 and J is TRBJ2-3; the match to TRBD1 covers 8 bases. Germline V gene lookup returns CDR1 LNHDA and CDR2 SQIVND (reference sequence). The ends lost 7 bases at V and 6 bases at J; junction bases unmatched: 9. The CDR3 sequence is 14 residues long. The CDR3 bases are TGTGCCAGTACCTTCGGACAGGGCGGCGATACGCAGTATTTT. It specifies CASTFGQGGDTQYF.

The chain is built from TRBV19 and TRBJ1-4; possible D gene TRBD1, 5 bases. Trimming removed 5 bases at V and 6 bases at J, with 13 bases between. Germline V gene sequence: CDR1 LNHDA, CDR2 SQIVND (reference sequence). The CDR3 spans 14 residues. CDR3 region: CASSDRGGDEKLFF. In DNA form, the CDR3 reads TGTGCCAGTAGTGATCGCGGGGGGGATGAAAAACTGTTTTTT.

The chain employs TRBV3-1 (or the pseudogene TRBV3-2) and TRBJ1-6; D uncertain. Germline lookup yields CDR1 LGHDT and CDR2 YNNKEL (reference sequence). This CDR3 spans 15 amino acids. Trimming cost V 1 base and J 7 bases, with 11 bases left between them. The CDR3 protein is CASSQGLPGNSPLHF. For the CDR3, the DNA is TGTGCCAGCAGCCAAGGACTGCCTGGGAATTCACCCCTCCACTTT.

In this sample, this clone turned up once. The chain employs TRBV7-2 and TRBJ1-1, with D perhaps TRBD1 (5 bases). The V end was cut by 2 bases, the J end by 4 bases, with 11 bases between. Germline values: CDR1 SGHTA, CDR2 FQGNSA. This CDR3 has 14 residues. CDR3 residues: CASSLQGLGTEAFF. The CDR3 DNA reads as TGTGCCAGCAGCTTACAGGGTTTAGGCACTGAAGCTTTCTTT.

The gene calls are TRBV3-1 (or the pseudogene TRBV3-2) and TRBJ1-1; no clear D gene. This CDR3 is built from 13 residues. The V end was cut by 6 bases, the J end by 1 base, with 9 bases between. The germline V gene encodes CDR1 LGHDT and CDR2 YNNKEL (reference sequence). The CDR3 DNA reads as TGTGCCAGCAGACCCACAGCGAACACTGAAGCTTTCTTT. Translation: CASRPTANTEAFF.

The chain combines TRBV14 with TRBJ2-3, with D possibly matching TRBD2 (5 bases). Trimming took 5 bases from V and 0 from J, leaving 15 bases between them. The germline V gene encodes CDR1 SGHDN and CDR2 FVKESK. The CDR3 loop spans 16 amino acids. In nucleotides, the CDR3 is TGTGCCAGCAGCTACGGGGTGACAATTAGCACAGATACGCAGTATTTT. This translates into CASSYGVTISTDTQYF.

This chain joins TRBV5-4 and TRBJ1-6; the match to TRBD1 covers 7 bases. The J segment lost 6 bases and the V segment lost 2 bases, leaving 8 bases of the junction unmatched. Germline assignment: CDR1 SGHNT and CDR2 YYREEE (reference sequence). CDR3 size: 16 residues. This chain's CDR3 is CASSLQTGTANSPLHF. The CDR3 DNA is TGTGCCAGCAGCTTACAGACCGGGACAGCTAATTCACCCCTCCACTTT.

This chain's CDR3 is CASSQDWGTEAFF. DNA of the CDR3: TGCGCCAGCAGCCAAGATTGGGGAACTGAAGCTTTCTTT. V usage is TRBV4-1 and J usage is TRBJ1-1; D call uncertain. The V gene lost 0 bases and the J gene lost 5 bases, with 7 bases spanning the gap. Germline CDR1 and CDR2: MGHRA and YSYEKL. CDR3 length equals 13 residues.

The gene calls are TRBV19 and TRBJ1-1, with a possible D match to TRBD1 (5 bases). This CDR3 has 13 amino acids. Germline V gene data show CDR1 as LNHDA and CDR2 as SQIVND (reference sequence). Between the trimmed V and J ends, which lost 1 base and 11 bases, there was a span of 14 bases. The CDR3 is CASSIGSGMRAFF. CDR3 sequence (DNA): TGTGCCAGTAGTATAGGGTCAGGGATGCGGGCTTTCTTT. The entire variable domain, with the rest obtained from reference TRBV19 and TRBJ1-1, is as follows: DGGITQSPKYLFRKEGQNVTLSCEQNLNHDAMYWYRQDPGQGLRLIYYSQIVNDFQKGDIAEGYSVSREKKESFPLTVTSAQKNPTAFYLCASSIGSGMRAFFGQGTRLTVV.

The chain employs TRBV10-2 and TRBJ1-2, with TRBD1 identical over 7 bases. Germline V CDR1 and CDR2: WSHSY, SAAADI. The CDR3 is 12 residues long. V was clipped by 3 bases and J by 7 bases; unmatched bases: 2. The CDR3 DNA reads as TGCGCCAGCAGTGATCAGGGGGTTGGCTACACCTTC. Translated, it gives CASSDQGVGYTF.

This clone was detected once. This sequence joins TRBV9 and TRBJ2-1, with 15 bases matching TRBD2. J was trimmed by 4 bases and V by 3 bases; bases with no gene match: 8. The CDR3 is 18 amino acids. Germline values: CDR1 SGDLS, CDR2 YYNGEE. CDR3 nucleotide sequence: TGTGCCAGCAGCGCCGGACTAGCGGGAGGGCCCGGGTACAATGAGCAGTTCTTC. This gives the protein CASSAGLAGGPGYNEQFF.